This record covers a single TCR beta chain. The antigen remains unidentified. The length of the CDR3 is 18 residues. Trimming cost V 3 bases and J 2 bases; bases outside gene matches: 13. Germline assignment: CDR1 LNHDA and CDR2 SQIVND (reference sequence). The data belong to a study of cytomegalovirus exposure and HLA in healthy donors. Study-wide results and caveats: Published work reported that the classifier diagnosed cytomegalovirus status with high specificity and sensitivity. Analyses of presence and absence presupposed an approximately uniform sequencing depth across donors.

Healthy bone marrow donors made up the donors. PCR employed 60 Vbeta and 13 Jbeta primers. Profiling relied on immunoSEQ multiplex PCR, and the TCRdb table lists in-frame clones only, not all of them. The repertoire holds around 120,000 clones, about 80% seen once, with 8% to 9% in the top ten. The chain is built from TRBV19 and TRBJ1-2; 9 nucleotides agree with TRBD1. The receptor comes from a female donor in good health and CMV-seropositive. Specimen: PBMCs. DNA of the CDR3: TGTGCCAGTAGTATCATTGGGACAGGGACTCTAGAGAACTATGGCTACACCTTC. Amino acid sequence: CASSIIGTGTLENYGYTF.